This T cell receptor beta chain was documented in a study of breast tumors, draining lymph nodes, adjacent tissues. General study results and limits: Compared with basal-like, luminal-like tumors shared significantly more repertoire with nontumor tissue. Tumor repertoires ranked between lymph nodes and nontumor tissue in diversity, with V and J gene preferences.

Via MiXCR, TCRdb re-called the multiplex PCR reads, giving one row per CDR3 protein. The sample has approximately 40,000 distinct CDR3 sequences, 30% to 45% seen once; the top ten hold roughly 11%. Germline V gives CDR1 SGDLS, CDR2 YYNGEE. The CDR3 covers 14 residues. The V gene end was trimmed by 0 bases and the J gene end by 7 bases; junction bases not matched to a gene: 3. This clonotype appeared many times. As yet, its antigen is unknown. The TCR was taken from a female donor with breast cancer. Some clones in this sample may be carry-over from other donors' samples. What was sequenced was breast tumor tissue. The J gene is TRBJ2-3, the V gene TRBV9; 9 nucleotides align to TRBD2. CDR3 nucleotide sequence: TGTGCCAGCAGCGTAGGCGGGAGGGCCCATACGCAGTATTTT. Protein sequence: CASSVGGRAHTQYF.